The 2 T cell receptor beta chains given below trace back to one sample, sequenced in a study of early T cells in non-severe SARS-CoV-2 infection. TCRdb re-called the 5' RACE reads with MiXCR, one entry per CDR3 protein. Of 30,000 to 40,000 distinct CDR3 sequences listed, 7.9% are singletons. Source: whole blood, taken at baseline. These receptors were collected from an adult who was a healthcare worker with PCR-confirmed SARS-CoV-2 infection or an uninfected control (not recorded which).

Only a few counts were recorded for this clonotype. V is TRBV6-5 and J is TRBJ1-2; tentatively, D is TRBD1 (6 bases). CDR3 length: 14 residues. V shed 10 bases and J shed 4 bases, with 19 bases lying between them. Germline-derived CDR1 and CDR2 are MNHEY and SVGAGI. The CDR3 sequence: CATLDSTLGYGYTF. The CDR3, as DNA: TGTGCCACCTTGGACAGTACCCTTGGCTATGGCTACACCTTC.

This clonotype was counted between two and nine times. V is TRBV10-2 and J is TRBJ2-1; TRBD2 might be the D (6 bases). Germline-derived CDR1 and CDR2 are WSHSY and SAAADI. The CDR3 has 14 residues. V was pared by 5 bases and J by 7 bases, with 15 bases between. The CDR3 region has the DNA TGCGCCAGCAGTACTGACATCCGGGGGAATGAGCAGTTCTTC. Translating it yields CASSTDIRGNEQFF.